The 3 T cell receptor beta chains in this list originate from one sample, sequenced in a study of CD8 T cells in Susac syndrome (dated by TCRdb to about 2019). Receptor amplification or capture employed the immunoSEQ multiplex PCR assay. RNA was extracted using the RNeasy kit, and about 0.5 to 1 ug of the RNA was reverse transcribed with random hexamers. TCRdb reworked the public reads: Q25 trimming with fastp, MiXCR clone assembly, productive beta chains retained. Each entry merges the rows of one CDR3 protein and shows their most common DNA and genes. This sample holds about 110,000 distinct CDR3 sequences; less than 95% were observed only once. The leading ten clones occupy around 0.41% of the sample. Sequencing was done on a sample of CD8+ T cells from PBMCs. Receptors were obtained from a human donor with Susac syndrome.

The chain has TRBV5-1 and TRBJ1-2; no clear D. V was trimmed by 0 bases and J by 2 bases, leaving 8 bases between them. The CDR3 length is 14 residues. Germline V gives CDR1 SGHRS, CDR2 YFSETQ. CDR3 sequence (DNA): TGCGCCAGCAGCTTGGACAGCTTCAACTATGGCTACACCTTC. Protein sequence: CASSLDSFNYGYTF.

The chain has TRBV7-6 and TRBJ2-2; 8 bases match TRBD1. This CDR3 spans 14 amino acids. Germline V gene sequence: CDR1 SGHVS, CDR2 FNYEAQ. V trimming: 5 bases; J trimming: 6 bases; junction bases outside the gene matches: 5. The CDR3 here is CASSRATGAGELFF. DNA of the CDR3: TGTGCCAGCAGCCGCGCGACAGGGGCCGGGGAGCTGTTTTTT. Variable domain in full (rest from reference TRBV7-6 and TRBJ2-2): GAGVSQSPRYKVTKRGQDVALRCDPISGHVSLYWYRQALGQGPEFLTYFNYEAQQDKSGLPNDRFSAERPEGSISTLTIQRTEQRDSAMYRCASSRATGAGELFFGEGSRLTVL.

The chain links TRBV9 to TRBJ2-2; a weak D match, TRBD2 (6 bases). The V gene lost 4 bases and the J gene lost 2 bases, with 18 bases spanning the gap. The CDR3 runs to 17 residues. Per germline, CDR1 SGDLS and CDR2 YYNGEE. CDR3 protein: CASSPTLGGINTGELFF. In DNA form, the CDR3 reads TGTGCCAGCAGCCCCACGCTTGGGGGGATAAACACCGGGGAGCTGTTTTTT. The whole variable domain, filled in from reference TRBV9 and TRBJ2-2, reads DSGVTQTPKHLITATGQRVTLRCSPRSGDLSVYWYQQSLDQGLQFLIQYYNGEERAKGNILERFSAQQFPDLHSELNLSSLELGDSALYFCASSPTLGGINTGELFFGEGSRLTVL.